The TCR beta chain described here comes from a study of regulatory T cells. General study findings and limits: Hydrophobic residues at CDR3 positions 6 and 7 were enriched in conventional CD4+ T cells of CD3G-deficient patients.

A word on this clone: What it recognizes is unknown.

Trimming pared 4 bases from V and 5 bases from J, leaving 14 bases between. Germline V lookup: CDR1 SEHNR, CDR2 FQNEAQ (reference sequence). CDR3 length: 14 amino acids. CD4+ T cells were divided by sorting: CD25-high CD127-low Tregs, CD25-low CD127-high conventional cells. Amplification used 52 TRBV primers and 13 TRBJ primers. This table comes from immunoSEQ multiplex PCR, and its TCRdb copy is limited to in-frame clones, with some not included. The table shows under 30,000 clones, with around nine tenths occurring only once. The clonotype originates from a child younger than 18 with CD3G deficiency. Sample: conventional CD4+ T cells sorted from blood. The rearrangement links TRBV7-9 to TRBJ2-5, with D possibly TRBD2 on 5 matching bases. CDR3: CASSSPAQRETQYF. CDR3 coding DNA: TGTGCCAGCAGCTCTCCCGCCCAGCGGGAGACCCAGTACTTC.